This TCR beta chain appears in the sequencing data of a study of shared clonotypes between healthy human individuals. Investigators divided CD4+ cells into CD45RA+ naive and CD45RA-negative memory subsets. The CDR3 has 17 residues. CDR1 and CDR2 (germline): KGHSH, LQKENI. Trimming removed 3 bases from V and 3 bases from J, with 17 bases in between. The genomic DNA of each subset was split evenly across several immunoSEQ plates. TCRdb keeps only in-frame clones here, not all; method: immunoSEQ multiplex PCR. The sample has hundreds of thousands of clones, approximately 79% seen once; the top ten hold under 2%.

The sequenced sample was memory CD4+ T cells sorted from blood. Regarding subset: CD45RA-negative fraction. The sequence was collected from a woman aged 30 to 39 in good health. This rearrangement joins TRBV18 to TRBJ2-2; the D call may be TRBD1 or TRBD2 (5 bases each). This CDR3 reads CASSPFGAGLYTGELFF. The CDR3 bases are TGTGCCAGCTCACCCTTCGGGGCAGGGCTTTACACCGGGGAGCTGTTTTTT.